This entry is about one TCR beta chain. These data are taken from a study of T cell responses to AZD1222 COVID-19 vaccine. The assay was immunoSEQ multiplex PCR, and TCRdb's table has in-frame clones only and misses some. Of roughly 160,000 clones in the sample, 80% to 95% were seen once. The germline V and J ends were trimmed by 11 bases and 7 bases, with 12 bases remaining between them. Looked up from germline, CDR1 is ENHRY and CDR2 is SYGVKD. This CDR3 comprises 12 residues. This TCR came from an adult in good health. Here the sequenced sample was peripheral blood, taken on day 0 of AZD1222 vaccination. The chain has TRBV10-3 and TRBJ1-6, with D unresolved. CDR3 bases: TGTGCCTGGGTTGGACTCAATTCACCCCTCCACTTT. This translates into CAWVGLNSPLHF.